The clone carrying this T cell receptor (beta chain) was recorded at least ten times. Researchers prepared the TCRbeta library using unique molecular identifiers, the study reports. MiXCR, run by TCRdb on the PCR reads, gives a single entry per CDR3 protein. The data hold fewer than 550,000 distinct CDR3 sequences, with roughly a tenth observed a single time. This record belongs to a study of T-cell reconstitution after alpha-beta-depleted transplantation in children. Specimen: PBMCs, collected before TCRalphabeta/CD19-depleted stem cell transplant. The receptor's source is a child under 10 years old with inherited bone marrow failure, due to receive a stem cell transplant.

The chain's CDR3 is CASSQEYPPGLASEQYF. CDR3 DNA: TGCGCCAGCAGCCAAGAATACCCACCGGGACTAGCGTCTGAGCAGTACTTC. The chain links TRBV4-3 to TRBJ2-7, with TRBD2 matching over 10 bases. J lost 7 bases, V lost 0 bases, and 12 bases had no gene match. This CDR3 comprises 17 residues. CDR1 LGHNA and CDR2 YSLEER come from the germline V gene.